The clone carrying this TCR beta chain was counted a few times. The record originates from a study of blood T cell repertoires in COVID-19. The wider study: PBMCs, B-cell-depleted T cells, or T cells provided the cDNA or gDNA that made up the material.

TCRdb's table, derived via immunoSEQ multiplex PCR, lists solely in-frame clones and lacks some. This repertoire shows 80,000 to 100,000 clones, 75% to 85% found once; its top ten account for less than 25%. The source of this sequence is a man between 65 and 79 years old with acute or convalescent COVID-19. What was sequenced was peripheral blood.

The DNA for the CDR3 is TGTGCCAGCAGTCTAGACAGGACCCCTTTAGCTAACTATGGCTACACCTTC. It specifies CASSLDRTPLANYGYTF. The chain recombines TRBV28 with TRBJ1-2; possibly TRBD1 for D (6 bases). Trimming took 5 bases from V and 0 from J, leaving 19 bases between them. Germline CDR1 and CDR2: MDHEN and SYDVKM. This CDR3 contains 17 residues.